Listed here are 12 T cell receptor beta chains from one sample, sequenced in a study of T cells after yellow fever vaccination. TCRdb redid the calling of the 5' RACE reads with MiXCR, one entry per CDR3 protein. This table holds approximately 550,000 distinct CDR3 sequences, 15% to 20% found once. This sample comprised PBMCs, obtained 15 days after the yellow fever booster vaccination. Receptor source: a man aged 25-45 years who received the YFV17D yellow fever vaccine.

The gene calls are TRBV7-2 and TRBJ1-1; D is unclear. CDR3 length: 14 amino acids. V was pared by 0 bases and J by 4 bases, with 9 bases between. Germline values: CDR1 SGHTA, CDR2 FQGNSA. CDR3 amino acids: CASSLAGWRTEAFF. CDR3 in DNA: TGTGCCAGCAGCTTAGCCGGGTGGCGCACTGAAGCTTTCTTT.

This chain uses TRBV29-1 with TRBJ2-7; tentatively, D is TRBD2 (5 bases). Germline V gene lookup returns CDR1 SQVTM and CDR2 ANQGSEA. The CDR3 has 13 amino acids. The V and J ends lost 3 bases and 5 bases respectively, with 14 bases between them. CDR3 sequence reads: CSVDTGILHEQYF. The CDR3 DNA reads TGCAGCGTTGATACGGGAATCTTACACGAGCAGTACTTC.

The chain joins TRBV6-1 to TRBJ2-7; weak D call: TRBD1 (6 bases). Trimming removed 6 bases from V and 5 bases from J, with 17 bases in between. This CDR3 region has 14 residues. CDR1 is MNHNS and CDR2 is SASEGT in the germline V gene. As DNA, the CDR3 is TGTGCCAGCAGCTCCGGAGACAGGATCAACGAGCAGTACTTC. It is translated as CASSSGDRINEQYF.

This clonotype was recorded at least ten times. The V gene is TRBV7-9, the J gene TRBJ2-2, with D hard to call. The ends were cut back, 6 bases at V and 6 bases at J, with 8 bases in the middle. The CDR3 covers 12 residues. Germline CDR1 and CDR2: SEHNR and FQNEAQ (reference sequence). This CDR3 reads CASSTKSGELFF. The CDR3 bases are TGTGCCAGCAGTACCAAGTCCGGGGAGCTGTTTTTT.

The chain uses TRBV11-2 and TRBJ2-5, with D hard to call. V was trimmed by 5 bases and J by 5 bases, leaving 9 bases between them. Germline V lookup: CDR1 SGHAT, CDR2 FQNNGV. This CDR3 spans 12 amino acids. The DNA for the CDR3 is TGTGCCAGCAGCCACCACGGGGAGACCCAGTACTTC. This codes for CASSHHGETQYF.

The table lists this clonotype with a few counts. The chain joins TRBV6-5 to TRBJ2-1, with TRBD2 matching 9 bases. The V gene end was trimmed by 0 bases and the J gene end by 7 bases; junction bases not matched to a gene: 7. Germline values: CDR1 MNHEY, CDR2 SVGAGI. The CDR3 loop spans 16 amino acids. For the CDR3, the DNA is TGTGCCAGCAGTTACTCGGCGACTAGCGGAGGTAATGAGCAGTTCTTC. It translates to CASSYSATSGGNEQFF.

This clonotype was picked up a small number of times. V usage is TRBV12-3 or TRBV12-4 and J usage is TRBJ1-4, with 7 bases matching TRBD1. CDR3 length: 16 residues. V lost 5 bases and J lost 3; bases outside the gene matches: 9. CDR3 DNA sequence: TGTGCCAGCAGTCACACCGGGACAGCTTCTAATGAAAAACTGTTTTTT. This sequence encodes CASSHTGTASNEKLFF.

This clonotype was observed a handful of times. The CDR3 region has the DNA TGTGCCAGCAACTACGCGGGAAGGGCTGGGTGGGATGAAAAACTGTTTTTT. This translates into CASNYAGRAGWDEKLFF. The chain is built from TRBV28 and TRBJ1-4; D call uncertain. This CDR3 has 17 amino acids. Trimming removed 7 bases from V and 6 bases from J, with 24 bases in between. Germline V gene data show CDR1 as MDHEN and CDR2 as SYDVKM.

This clonotype was detected a few times. The chain employs TRBV29-1 and TRBJ1-1; D is unresolved. CDR3 size: 11 residues. V shed 4 bases and J shed 0 bases, with 3 bases lying between them. Germline values: CDR1 SQVTM, CDR2 ANQGSEA. This chain's CDR3 is CSVVVNTEAFF. In DNA, the CDR3 is TGCAGCGTTGTAGTGAACACTGAAGCTTTCTTT.

This clonotype was observed a handful of times. This chain joins TRBV7-2 and TRBJ2-3, with D uncertain. CDR3 length equals 12 residues. Germline lookup yields CDR1 SGHTA and CDR2 FQGNSA. Trimming left V 1 base short and J 7 bases short, with 6 bases between. The CDR3 is CASSLGRHTQYF. In nucleotides, the CDR3 is TGTGCCAGCAGCTTAGGGAGACATACGCAGTATTTT.

This clonotype showed up just a few times. The genes are TRBV20-1 and TRBJ2-7; 14 bases line up with TRBD2. Looked up from germline, CDR1 is DFQATT and CDR2 is SNEGSKA (reference sequence). The CDR3 covers 19 residues. Trimming took 6 bases from V and 0 from J; bases not matched to a gene: 16. The CDR3 reads CSAPGGRGLAGASSYEQYF. The CDR3 DNA reads as TGCAGTGCCCCGGGCGGTAGGGGACTAGCGGGAGCTTCCTCCTACGAGCAGTACTTC.

The rearrangement uses TRBV10-3 and TRBJ2-2; the D gene could be TRBD1 or TRBD2 (6 bases each). The germline CDR1 and CDR2 sequences are ENHRY and SYGVKD. The CDR3 extends over 16 amino acids. Trimming stripped 0 bases from V and 3 bases from J, with 11 bases between. The CDR3 loop is CAISESRDTHTGELFF. CDR3 nucleotides: TGTGCCATCAGTGAGTCGCGGGACACGCACACCGGGGAGCTGTTTTTT.